These T cell receptor beta chains were read from a single sample in a study of shared clonotypes between healthy human individuals. Data came from immunoSEQ multiplex PCR; TCRdb stores just in-frame clones and leaves some out. This table holds roughly 1,500,000 clones, roughly 98% found once. Sequencing was carried out using naive CD4+ T cells sorted from blood. These receptors were collected from a man between 25 and 39 years old in good health. CDR3s include the opening cysteine and the closing phenylalanine or tryptophan. A D gene is named only where the DNA matches it firmly. Expanded clones get a size class; other rows say once, few or many, or leave the size out.

CDR3 DNA	CDR3 protein	D gene	V gene	clone size	J gene
TGTGCCAGCAGCCCGGGGAGGGCCTACAATGAGCAGTTCTTC	CASSPGRAYNEQFF	TRBD2	TRBV11-3	-	TRBJ2-1
TGTGCCAGCGGAACTCAGGGGAGCGGACGGGAGAACACTGAAGCTTTCTTT	CASGTQGSGRENTEAFF	-	TRBV11-2	-	TRBJ1-1
TGTGCCAGCAGCGTAGGTCCTAGCGGGAGGACCTACAATGAGCAGTTCTTC	CASSVGPSGRTYNEQFF	TRBD2	TRBV9	-	TRBJ2-1
TGCGCCAGCAGCGTAAGACTAGTGACGACCGGGGAGCTGTTTTTT	CASSVRLVTTGELFF	-	TRBV5-1	-	TRBJ2-2
TGTGCCAGCAGTTCATACCCACTTGGGGGCGGGATACTTAGCAATCAGCCCCAGCATTTT	CASSSYPLGGGILSNQPQHF	-	TRBV28	-	TRBJ1-5
TGTGCCAGCAGCTTAATCGGGACACTGGATACGCAGTATTTT	CASSLIGTLDTQYF	-	TRBV7-3	-	TRBJ2-3
TGTGCCAGCAGTCTTGACAGGGGAAACACCATATATTTT	CASSLDRGNTIYF	-	TRBV5-4	-	TRBJ1-3
TGCGCCAGCAGCTTGGTCGGCGGAAAGAGCACCGGGGAGCTGTTTTTT	CASSLVGGKSTGELFF	-	TRBV5-1	-	TRBJ2-2
TGTGCCAGCAGCTTGGTTGTAGCGGGAGATTCCTACAATGAGCAGTTCTTC	CASSLVVAGDSYNEQFF	TRBD2	TRBV11-2	-	TRBJ2-1
TGCGCCAGCAGCGAAGGGACAGGGGTTGGCGAGCAGTACTTC	CASSEGTGVGEQYF	TRBD1	TRBV5-1	-	TRBJ2-7
TGTGCCAGCAGGGGCCAAATGGGTGAGCAGTTCTTC	CASRGQMGEQFF	-	TRBV6-1	-	TRBJ2-1
TGTGCCAGCAGCTTGAGACTAGCGAGGAACACCGGGGAGCTGTTTTTT	CASSLRLARNTGELFF	TRBD2	TRBV5-5	once	TRBJ2-2
TGTGCCACCAGCAGAGAGATAAATGGCCCCACCATATATTTT	CATSREINGPTIYF	-	TRBV15	-	TRBJ1-3
TGCGCCAGCAGCACCGGGGGGTTCGGCACTGAAGCTTTCTTT	CASSTGGFGTEAFF	-	TRBV5-1	-	TRBJ1-1
TGTGCCAGCAGCCTCGTGGGTGGTGGGGCCAACGTCCTGACTTTC	CASSLVGGGANVLTF	-	TRBV7-8	-	TRBJ2-6
TGTGCCAGCAGCGCAGACAGGGTTAATCAGGAGACCCAGTACTTC	CASSADRVNQETQYF	TRBD1	TRBV5-4	-	TRBJ2-5
TGTGCCTGGAGTGTTCTTGGGGGTGCAGATACGCAGTATTTT	CAWSVLGGADTQYF	-	TRBV30	-	TRBJ2-3
TGTGCCAGCAGTAGCGGTAGCAGGGGGGACTACGAGCAGTACTTC	CASSSGSRGDYEQYF	-	TRBV28	-	TRBJ2-7
TGTGCCAGCAGCTTGGAGGGGGCACGTTATGGCTACACCTTC	CASSLEGARYGYTF	TRBD1	TRBV5-4	-	TRBJ1-2
TGTGCCAGCAGTGGACGACAGGAGGGGTACGAGCAGTACTTC	CASSGRQEGYEQYF	-	TRBV6-1	-	TRBJ2-7